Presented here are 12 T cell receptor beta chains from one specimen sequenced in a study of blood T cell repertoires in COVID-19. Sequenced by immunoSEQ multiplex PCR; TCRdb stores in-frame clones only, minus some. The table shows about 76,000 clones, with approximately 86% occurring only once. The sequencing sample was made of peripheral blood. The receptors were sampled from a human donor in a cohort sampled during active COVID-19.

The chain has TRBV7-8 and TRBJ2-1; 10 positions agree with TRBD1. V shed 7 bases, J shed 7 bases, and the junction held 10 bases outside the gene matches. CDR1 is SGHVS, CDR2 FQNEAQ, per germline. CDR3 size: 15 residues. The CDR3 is CASTRDRGLWNEQFF. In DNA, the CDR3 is TGTGCCAGCACCAGAGACAGGGGGCTGTGGAATGAGCAGTTCTTC.

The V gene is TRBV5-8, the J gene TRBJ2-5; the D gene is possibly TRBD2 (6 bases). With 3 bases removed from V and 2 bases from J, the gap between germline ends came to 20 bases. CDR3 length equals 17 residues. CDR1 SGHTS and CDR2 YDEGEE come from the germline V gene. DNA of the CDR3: TGTGCCAGCAGCTCCCAGCCGGGACTCGACATACAAGAGACCCAGTACTTC. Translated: CASSSQPGLDIQETQYF.

The CDR3 bases are TGTGCCAGCAGCTCGAACCGGGACTCACGACTGATCACCGGGGAGCTGTTTTTT. Protein: CASSSNRDSRLITGELFF. This sequence joins TRBV11-3 and TRBJ2-2; D perhaps matches TRBD2 (6 bases). Germline-derived CDR1 and CDR2 are SGHNT and YENEEA. V shed 4 bases and J shed 4 bases, with 22 bases lying between them. CDR3 length equals 18 residues.

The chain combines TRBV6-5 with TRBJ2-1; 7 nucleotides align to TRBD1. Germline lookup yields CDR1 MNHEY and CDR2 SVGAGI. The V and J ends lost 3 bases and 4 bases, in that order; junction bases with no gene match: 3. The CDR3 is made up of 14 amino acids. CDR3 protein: CASSYRDRYNEQFF. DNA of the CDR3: TGTGCCAGCAGTTATCGGGACAGATACAATGAGCAGTTCTTC.

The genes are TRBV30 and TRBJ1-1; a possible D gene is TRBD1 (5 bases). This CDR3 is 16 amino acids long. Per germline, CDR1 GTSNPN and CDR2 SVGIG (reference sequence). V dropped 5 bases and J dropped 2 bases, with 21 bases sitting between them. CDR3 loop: CAWGPGRGPLNTEAFF. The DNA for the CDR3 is TGTGCCTGGGGCCCTGGGCGGGGCCCCCTTAACACTGAAGCTTTCTTT. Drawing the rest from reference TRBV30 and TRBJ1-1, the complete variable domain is SQTIHQWPATLVQPVGSPLSLECTVEGTSNPNLYWYRQAAGRGLQLLFYSVGIGQISSEVPQNLSASRPQDRQFILSSKKLLLSDSGFYLCAWGPGRGPLNTEAFFGQGTRLTVV.

CDR3 residues: CASSIRQGSQPQHF. The CDR3 DNA reads TGTGCCAGTAGTATTAGACAGGGCAGTCAGCCCCAGCATTTT. The chain employs TRBV19 and TRBJ1-5; 7 bases are shared with TRBD1. CDR1 and CDR2 from the germline V gene are LNHDA and SQIVND (reference sequence). The CDR3 runs to 14 residues. V was clipped by 3 bases and J by 6 bases; unmatched bases: 5. Drawing the rest from reference TRBV19 and TRBJ1-5, the complete variable domain is DGGITQSPKYLFRKEGQNVTLSCEQNLNHDAMYWYRQDPGQGLRLIYYSQIVNDFQKGDIAEGYSVSREKKESFPLTVTSAQKNPTAFYLCASSIRQGSQPQHFGDGTRLSIL.

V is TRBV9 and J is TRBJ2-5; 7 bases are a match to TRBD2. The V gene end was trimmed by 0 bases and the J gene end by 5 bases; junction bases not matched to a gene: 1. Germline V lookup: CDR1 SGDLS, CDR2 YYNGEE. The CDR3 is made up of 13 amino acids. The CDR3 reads CASSVDGRETQYF. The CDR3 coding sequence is TGTGCCAGCAGCGTAGACGGGAGGGAGACCCAGTACTTC.

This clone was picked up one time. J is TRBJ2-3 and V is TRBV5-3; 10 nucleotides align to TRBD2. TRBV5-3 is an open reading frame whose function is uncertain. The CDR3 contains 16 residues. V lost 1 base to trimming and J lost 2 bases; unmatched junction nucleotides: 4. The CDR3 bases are TGTGCCAGAAGCTTGACGCTAGCGGGGGTCACAGATACGCAGTATTTT. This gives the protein CARSLTLAGVTDTQYF.

CDR3 in amino acids: CATSDLRGGSTDTQYF. The CDR3 region has the DNA TGTGCCACCAGTGATTTGCGGGGGGGGAGCACAGATACGCAGTATTTT. This chain connects TRBV24-1 to TRBJ2-3; 8 bases align to TRBD2. The trim removed 0 bases at V and 0 bases at J, leaving 1 base unmatched. The CDR3 totals 16 residues. The V gene's germline CDR1 is KGHDR and CDR2 SFDVKD.

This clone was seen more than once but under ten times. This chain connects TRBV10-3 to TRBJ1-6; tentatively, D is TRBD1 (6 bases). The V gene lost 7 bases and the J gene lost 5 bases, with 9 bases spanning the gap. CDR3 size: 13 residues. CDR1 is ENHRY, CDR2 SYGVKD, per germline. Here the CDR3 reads CAIKGVNNSPLHF. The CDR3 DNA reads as TGTGCCATCAAGGGGGTTAATAATTCACCCCTCCACTTT.

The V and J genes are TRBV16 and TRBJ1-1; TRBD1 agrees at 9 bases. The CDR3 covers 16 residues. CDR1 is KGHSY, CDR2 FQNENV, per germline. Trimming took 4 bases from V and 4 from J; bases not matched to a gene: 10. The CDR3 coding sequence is TGTGCCAGCAGCCCAGGGGGAGGACAGGGGCCCACTGAAGCTTTCTTT. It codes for CASSPGGGQGPTEAFF.

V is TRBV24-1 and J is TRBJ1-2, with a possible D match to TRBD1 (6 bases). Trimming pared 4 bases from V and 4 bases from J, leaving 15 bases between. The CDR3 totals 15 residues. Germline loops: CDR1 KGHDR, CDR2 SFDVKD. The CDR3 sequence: CATSDPRDIGYGYTF. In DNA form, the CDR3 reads TGTGCCACCAGTGACCCGAGGGACATTGGCTATGGCTACACCTTC.